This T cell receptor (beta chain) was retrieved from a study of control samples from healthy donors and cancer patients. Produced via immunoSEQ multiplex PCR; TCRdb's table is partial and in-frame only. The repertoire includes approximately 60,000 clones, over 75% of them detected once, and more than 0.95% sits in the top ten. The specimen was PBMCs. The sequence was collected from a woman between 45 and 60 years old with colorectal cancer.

The CDR3 reads CASSLGTEGYTF. CDR3 nucleotides: TGTGCCAGCAGCTTAGGGACAGAAGGCTACACCTTC. This chain joins TRBV11-2 and TRBJ1-2; tentative D call: TRBD1 (6 bases). Trimming took 1 base from V and 8 from J, leaving 8 bases between them. The length of the CDR3 is 12 residues. The germline V gene has CDR1 SGHAT and CDR2 FQNNGV. Complete variable domain (other parts from reference TRBV11-2 and TRBJ1-2): EAGVAQSPRYKIIEKRQSVAFWCNPISGHATLYWYQQILGQGPKLLIQFQNNGVVDDSQLPKDRFSAERLKGVDSTLKIQPAKLEDSAVYLCASSLGTEGYTFGSGTRLTVV.